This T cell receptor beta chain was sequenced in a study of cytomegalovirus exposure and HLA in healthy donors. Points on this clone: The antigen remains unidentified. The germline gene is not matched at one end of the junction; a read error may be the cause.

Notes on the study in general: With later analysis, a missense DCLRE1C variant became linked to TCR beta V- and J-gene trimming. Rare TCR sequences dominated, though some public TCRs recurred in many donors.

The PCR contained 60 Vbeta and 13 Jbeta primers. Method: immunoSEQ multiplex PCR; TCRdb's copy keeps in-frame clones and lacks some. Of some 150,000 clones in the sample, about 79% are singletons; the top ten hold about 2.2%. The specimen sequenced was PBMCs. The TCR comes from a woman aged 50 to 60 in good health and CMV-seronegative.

CDR3 sequence: CASSPRGFSGNTIYF. CDR3 DNA sequence: TGTGCCAGCTCCCCACGGGGCTTCTCTGGAAACACCATATATTTT. The chain has TRBV18 and TRBJ1-3, with D possibly matching TRBD1 (5 bases). Per the germline V gene, CDR1 is KGHSH and CDR2 is LQKENI. This CDR3 comprises 15 residues. Filled out from reference TRBV18 and TRBJ1-3, the complete variable domain reads NAGVMQNPRHLVRRRGQEARLRCSPMKGHSHVYWYRQLPEEGLKFMVYLQKENIIDESGMPKERFSAEFPKEGPSILRIQQVVRGDSAAYFCASSPRGFSGNTIYFGEGSWLTVV.